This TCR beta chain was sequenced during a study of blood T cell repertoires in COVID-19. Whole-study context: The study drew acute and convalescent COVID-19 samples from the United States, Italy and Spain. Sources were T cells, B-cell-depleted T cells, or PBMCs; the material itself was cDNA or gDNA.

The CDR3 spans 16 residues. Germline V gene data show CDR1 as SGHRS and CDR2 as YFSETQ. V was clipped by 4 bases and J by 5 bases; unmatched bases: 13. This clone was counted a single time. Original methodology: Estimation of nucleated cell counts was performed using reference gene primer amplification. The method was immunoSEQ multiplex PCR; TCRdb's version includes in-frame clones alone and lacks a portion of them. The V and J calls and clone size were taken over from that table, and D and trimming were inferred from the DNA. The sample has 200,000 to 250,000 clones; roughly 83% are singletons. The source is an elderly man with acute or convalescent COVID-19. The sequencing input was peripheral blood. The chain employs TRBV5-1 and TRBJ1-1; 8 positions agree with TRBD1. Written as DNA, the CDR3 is TGCGCCAGCAGCCTATCCGGGACAGGAGGGGGTACTGAAGCTTTCTTT. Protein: CASSLSGTGGGTEAFF.